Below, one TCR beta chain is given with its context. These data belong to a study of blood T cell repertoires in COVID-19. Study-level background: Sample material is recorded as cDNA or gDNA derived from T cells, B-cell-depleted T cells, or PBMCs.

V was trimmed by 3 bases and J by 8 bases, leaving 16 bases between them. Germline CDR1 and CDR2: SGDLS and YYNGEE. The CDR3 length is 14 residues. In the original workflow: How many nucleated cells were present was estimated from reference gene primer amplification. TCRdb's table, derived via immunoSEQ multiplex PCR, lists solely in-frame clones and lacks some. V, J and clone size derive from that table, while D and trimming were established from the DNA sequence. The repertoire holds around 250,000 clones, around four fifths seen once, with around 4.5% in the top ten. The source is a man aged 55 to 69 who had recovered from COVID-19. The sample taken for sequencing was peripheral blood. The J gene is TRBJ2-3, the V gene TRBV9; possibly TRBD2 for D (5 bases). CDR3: CASSAPGVSLTQYF. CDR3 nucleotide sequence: TGTGCCAGCAGCGCCCCCGGGGTTAGCCTTACGCAGTATTTT. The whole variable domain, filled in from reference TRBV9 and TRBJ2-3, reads DSGVTQTPKHLITATGQRVTLRCSPRSGDLSVYWYQQSLDQGLQFLIQYYNGEERAKGNILERFSAQQFPDLHSELNLSSLELGDSALYFCASSAPGVSLTQYFGPGTRLTVL.